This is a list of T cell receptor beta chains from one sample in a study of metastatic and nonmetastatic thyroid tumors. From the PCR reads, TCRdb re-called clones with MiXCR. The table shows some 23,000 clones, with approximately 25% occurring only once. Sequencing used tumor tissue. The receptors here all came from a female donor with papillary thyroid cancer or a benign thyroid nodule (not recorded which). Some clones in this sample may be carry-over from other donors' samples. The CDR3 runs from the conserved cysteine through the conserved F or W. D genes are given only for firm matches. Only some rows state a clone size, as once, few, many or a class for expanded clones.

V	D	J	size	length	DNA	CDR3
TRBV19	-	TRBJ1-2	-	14	TGTGCCAGTAGTATAGGCCGGGCTTACTATGGCTACACCTTC	CASSIGRAYYGYTF
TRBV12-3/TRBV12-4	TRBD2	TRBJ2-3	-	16	TGTGCCAGCAGTTTGCGGGGGGGCCGGCATGCAGTTACGCAGTATTTT	CASSLRGGRHAVTQYF
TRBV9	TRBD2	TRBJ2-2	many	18	TGTGCCAGCAGCGTAAAAGGACTAGCGGGGACGAACACCGGGGAGCTGTTTTTT	CASSVKGLAGTNTGELFF
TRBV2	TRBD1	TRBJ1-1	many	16	TGTGCCAGCAGTGGGACAGGGGGCACGTTGAAGGCTGAAGCTTTCTTT	CASSGTGGTLKAEAFF
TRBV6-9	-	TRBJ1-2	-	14	TGTGCCAGCAGTTCGATGGGAAGCGAGAGTGGCTACACCTTC	CASSSMGSESGYTF
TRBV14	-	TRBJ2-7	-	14	TGTGCCAGCAGCCCCCGGTCCCATGTCAACGAGCAGTACTTC	CASSPRSHVNEQYF
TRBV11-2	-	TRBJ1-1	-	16	TGTGCCAGCAGTCCAGACAGTGCATCTTGGTACACTGAAGCTTTCTTT	CASSPDSASWYTEAFF
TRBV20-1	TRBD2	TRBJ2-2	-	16	TGCAGTGCTAGAGATCTTACTAGCGGGGACACCGGGGAGCTGTTTTTT	CSARDLTSGDTGELFF
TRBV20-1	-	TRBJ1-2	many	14	TGCAGTGCACCACAGGGTTTCAATAACTATGGCTACACCTTC	CSAPQGFNNYGYTF
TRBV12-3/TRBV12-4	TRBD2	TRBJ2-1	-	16	TGTGCCAGCAGTCCCGTAGCGGGGGGCTCCTACAATGAGCAGTTCTTC	CASSPVAGGSYNEQFF
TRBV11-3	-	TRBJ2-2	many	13	TGTGCCAGCAGCGATCGTATAACCGGGGAGCTGTTTTTT	CASSDRITGELFF
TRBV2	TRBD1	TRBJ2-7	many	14	TGTGCCAGCAGTGGACTCGACAGGGGAAGCGAGCAGTACTTC	CASSGLDRGSEQYF
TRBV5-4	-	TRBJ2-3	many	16	TGTGCCAGCAGGTCTTGGGAGGGGGGGCCGCCAGATACGCAGTATTTT	CASRSWEGGPPDTQYF
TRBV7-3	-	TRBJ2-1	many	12	TGTGCCAGCAGCTTACAGGACAATGAGCAGTTCTTC	CASSLQDNEQFF
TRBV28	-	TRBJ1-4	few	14	TGTGCCAGCAGTTGGGCGGGCTACCAGGAAAAACTGTTTTTT	CASSWAGYQEKLFF
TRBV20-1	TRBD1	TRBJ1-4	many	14	TGCAGTGCTATCGGACAGGGGGCGGGTGAAAAACTGTTTTTT	CSAIGQGAGEKLFF
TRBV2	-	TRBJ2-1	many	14	TGTGCCAGCAGAGTTGGACGGACCTACAATGAGCAGTTCTTC	CASRVGRTYNEQFF
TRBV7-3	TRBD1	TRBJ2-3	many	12	TGTGCCAGCAGCCGGGACAGGGAAGCGCAGTATTTT	CASSRDREAQYF
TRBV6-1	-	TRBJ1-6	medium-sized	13	TGTGCCAGCACGGTCACTTGGAATTCACCCCTCCACTTT	CASTVTWNSPLHF
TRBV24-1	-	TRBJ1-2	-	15	TGTGCCACCAGTGAGACCTCCGACAGTGTCGATTGCTACACCTTC	CATSETSDSVDCYTF
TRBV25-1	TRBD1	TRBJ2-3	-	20	TGTGCCAGCAGTATCCTACCCTGGACAGGGGTTACGGTCAAGACAGATACGCAGTATTTT	CASSILPWTGVTVKTDTQYF
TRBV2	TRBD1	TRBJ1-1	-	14	TGTGCCAGCAGTGAGGACAGGGTGAACACTAAAGCTTTCTTT	CASSEDRVNTKAFF
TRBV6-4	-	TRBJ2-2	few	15	TGTGCCAGTGGCCGCGAGGGGGCGAACACCGGGGAGCTGTTTTTT	CASGREGANTGELFF
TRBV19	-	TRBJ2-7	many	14	TGTGCCAGTAGTATTTCGTCTTCCGCCTACGAGCAGTACTTC	CASSISSSAYEQYF
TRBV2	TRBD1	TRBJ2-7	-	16	TGTGCCAGCAGTGAAGGTGGGACAGGGGAGTCCTACGAGCAGTACTTC	CASSEGGTGESYEQYF
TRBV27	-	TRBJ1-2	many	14	TGTGCCAGCAGTTTAGGTCAGGGCGGGGATGGCTACACCTTC	CASSLGQGGDGYTF
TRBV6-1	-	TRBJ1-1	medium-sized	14	TGTGCCAGCAGTGGTAGGGGACGGTTTTCTGGAGCTTTCTTT	CASSGRGRFSGAFF
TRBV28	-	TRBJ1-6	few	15	TGTGCCAGCAGTACAGGGCCTCCCTATAATTCACCCCTCCACTTT	CASSTGPPYNSPLHF
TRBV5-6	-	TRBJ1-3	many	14	TGTGCCAGCAGGCCTACAGGGTTAGGAAACACCATATATTTT	CASRPTGLGNTIYF
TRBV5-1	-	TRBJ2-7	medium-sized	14	TGCGCCAGCAGCTTGACGGGGGGCGAGTACGAGCAGTACTTC	CASSLTGGEYEQYF
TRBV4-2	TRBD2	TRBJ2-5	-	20	TGTGCCAGCAGCCAGGAAGGGACTAGCGGGAGGTCCCGGCCCCAAGAGACCCAGTACTTC	CASSQEGTSGRSRPQETQYF